The present T cell receptor (beta chain) was sequenced within a study of cytomegalovirus exposure and HLA in healthy donors. Both 60 Vbeta primers and 13 Jbeta primers went into the PCR. Assay used: immunoSEQ multiplex PCR; TCRdb lists only in-frame clones, some missing. This sample yields 150,000 to 180,000 clones, of which about 80% are seen a single time; roughly 13% belongs to the top ten. For this clone: The antigen is not known.

Regarding the study as a whole: The authors enumerated over 150 TCR beta chains as linked to cytomegalovirus.

This clonotype was obtained from a man aged 25 to 40 in good health and CMV-seropositive. The source material was PBMCs.

The CDR3 loop reads CASSLPGANVLTF. DNA of the CDR3: TGTGCCAGCAGTCTACCTGGGGCCAACGTCCTGACTTTC. The genes are TRBV6-6 and TRBJ2-6; D is undetermined. Germline CDR1 and CDR2: MNHNY and SVGAGI (reference sequence). The CDR3 covers 13 residues. V was trimmed by 5 bases and J by 2 bases, leaving 4 bases between them.